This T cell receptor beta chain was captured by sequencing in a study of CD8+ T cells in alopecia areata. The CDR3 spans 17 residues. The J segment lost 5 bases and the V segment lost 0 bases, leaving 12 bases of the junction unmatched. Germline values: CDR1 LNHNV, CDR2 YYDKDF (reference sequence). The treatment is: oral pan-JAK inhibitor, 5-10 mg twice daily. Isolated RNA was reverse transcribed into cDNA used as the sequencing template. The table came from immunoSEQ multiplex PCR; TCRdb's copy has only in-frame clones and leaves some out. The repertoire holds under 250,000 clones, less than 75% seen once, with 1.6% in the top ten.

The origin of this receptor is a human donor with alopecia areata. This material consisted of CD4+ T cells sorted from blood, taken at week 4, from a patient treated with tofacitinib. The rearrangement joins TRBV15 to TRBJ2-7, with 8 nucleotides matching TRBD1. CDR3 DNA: TGTGCCACCAGCAGAGATGTAGGGCAGGGGGCTTCCCACGAGCAGTACTTC. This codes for CATSRDVGQGASHEQYF.